This T cell receptor beta chain was found in a study of cytomegalovirus exposure and HLA in healthy donors. PCR employed 60 Vbeta and 13 Jbeta primers. Method: immunoSEQ multiplex PCR; TCRdb's copy keeps in-frame clones and lacks some. The sample includes fewer than 200,000 clones, less than 90% of them seen just once. As concerns this clone: Its antigen is unidentified.

Trimming shortened V by 0 bases and J by 1 base, and 14 bases separated the two germline ends. CDR3 length: 17 residues. Germline V gene data show CDR1 as SGHDT and CDR2 as YYEEEE. Findings and caveats of the study: Earlier analysis looked at TCR beta V segments, and most were productive about 90% or about 30% of the time. Using the classifier, cytomegalovirus status was reportedly diagnosed with high specificity and sensitivity. With further analysis later on, most CMV-associated TCR beta chains appeared HLA-restricted.

This TCR came from a man aged 25 to 45 in good health and CMV-seronegative. The V and J genes are TRBV5-6 and TRBJ1-5; D remains unclear. Specimen: PBMCs. Here the CDR3 DNA reads TGTGCCAGCAGCTTGGGGGCCAACCCCAGGAGCAATCAGCCCCAGCATTTT. Its protein product is CASSLGANPRSNQPQHF.